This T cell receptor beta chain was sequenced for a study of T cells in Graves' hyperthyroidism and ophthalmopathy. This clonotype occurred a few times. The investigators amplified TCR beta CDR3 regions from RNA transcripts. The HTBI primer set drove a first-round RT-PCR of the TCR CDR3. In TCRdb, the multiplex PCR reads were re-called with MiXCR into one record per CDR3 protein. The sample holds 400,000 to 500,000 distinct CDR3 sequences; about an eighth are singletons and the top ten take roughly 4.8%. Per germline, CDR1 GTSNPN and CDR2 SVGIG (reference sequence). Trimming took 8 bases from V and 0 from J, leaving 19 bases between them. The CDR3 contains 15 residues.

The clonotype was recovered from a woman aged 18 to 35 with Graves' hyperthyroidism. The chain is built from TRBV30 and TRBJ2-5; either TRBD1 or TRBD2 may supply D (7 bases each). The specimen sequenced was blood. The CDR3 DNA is TGTGCCCTGGGCCGGGGAGGGGGCGACCAAGAGACCCAGTACTTC. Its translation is CALGRGGGDQETQYF.